The next 18 T cell receptor beta chains were all read from a single sample in a study of metastatic and nonmetastatic thyroid tumors. TCRdb re-clonotyped the PCR reads through MiXCR. The repertoire holds over 7,500 clones, with around 28% as singletons. Thyroid surgery took place with no prior treatment in any patient. The sample taken for sequencing was tumor tissue. These receptors all stem from a female donor with papillary thyroid cancer or a benign thyroid nodule (not recorded which). Some clones in this sample may be carry-over from other donors' samples.

This clone was counted ten times or more. The chain has TRBV4-2 and TRBJ2-7; D tentatively reads TRBD1 or TRBD2 (5 bases each). V was trimmed by 4 bases and J by 4 bases, leaving 26 bases between them. The CDR3 sequence is 18 residues long. Germline V gives CDR1 LGHNA, CDR2 YNFKEQ. CDR3 DNA sequence: TGTGCCAGCAGCCCCGGCAGGAAAGGGGCGGGCACCAATTACGAGCAGTACTTC. Its protein product is CASSPGRKGAGTNYEQYF.

This clone is termed medium-sized. In nucleotides, the CDR3 is TGTGCCAGCAGCCAAGGGGTGGGCGGGAACTACGAGCAGTACTTC. It yields the protein CASSQGVGGNYEQYF. The rearrangement joins TRBV14 to TRBJ2-7, with D perhaps matching TRBD2 (6 bases). The CDR3 consists of 15 residues. V lost 1 base and J lost 3, with 13 bases in between. Per the germline V gene, CDR1 is SGHDN and CDR2 is FVKESK.

The rearrangement joins TRBV7-8 to TRBJ2-1; TRBD1 matches at 7 bases. In germline, CDR1 is SGHVS, CDR2 FQNEAQ. CDR3 size: 16 residues. The trim removed 4 bases at V and 8 bases at J, leaving 14 bases unmatched. CDR3 sequence: CASSSYGGYRGYEQFF. The CDR3 region has the DNA TGTGCCAGCAGCTCCTATGGGGGTTACAGGGGATATGAGCAGTTCTTC.

This clone was seen repeatedly, ten times or more. The chain is built from TRBV20-1 and TRBJ1-6; D uncertain. Trimming took 2 bases from V and 7 from J, leaving 9 bases between them. The CDR3 totals 13 residues. CDR1 and CDR2 from the germline V gene are DFQATT and SNEGSKA (reference sequence). CDR3 sequence: CSARKSGNSPLHF. DNA of the CDR3: TGCAGTGCTAGAAAGAGCGGGAATTCACCCCTCCACTTT.

This clone occurred a few times. The chain combines TRBV19 with TRBJ1-2; 9 nucleotides agree with TRBD1. CDR1 LNHDA and CDR2 SQIVND come from the germline V gene (reference sequence). The CDR3 totals 14 residues. The V and J ends lost 7 bases and 7 bases, in that order; junction bases with no gene match: 10. The CDR3 region is CASTPQGASGGYTF. Written as DNA, the CDR3 is TGTGCCAGTACCCCACAGGGGGCGTCGGGTGGCTACACCTTC. Full variable domain (rest looked up from reference TRBV19 and TRBJ1-2): DGGITQSPKYLFRKEGQNVTLSCEQNLNHDAMYWYRQDPGQGLRLIYYSQIVNDFQKGDIAEGYSVSREKKESFPLTVTSAQKNPTAFYLCASTPQGASGGYTFGSGTRLTVV.

Comments on this clone: The same CDR3 can be traced to other DNA sequences in this sample. CDR3 sequence reads: CSARRGGRSDTGELFF. The CDR3 DNA reads TGCAGTGCCCGACGGGGTGGTAGGAGTGACACCGGGGAGCTGTTTTTT. This sequence joins TRBV20-1 and TRBJ2-2, with a tentative D call TRBD2 (5 bases). The CDR3 is 16 amino acids. CDR1 is DFQATT and CDR2 is SNEGSKA in the germline V gene (reference sequence). Trimming pared 6 bases from V and 3 bases from J, leaving 20 bases between.

The chain carries TRBV3-1 and TRBJ2-7; 12 bases are a match to TRBD1. The CDR3 is 15 amino acids. Germline CDR1 reads LGHDT; CDR2 reads YNNKEL (reference sequence). V trimming: 3 bases; J trimming: 7 bases; junction bases outside the gene matches: 7. The CDR3 region is CASSHRGQGAREQYF. In DNA, the CDR3 is TGTGCCAGCAGCCATAGGGGACAGGGGGCGCGGGAGCAGTACTTC.

The rearrangement joins TRBV18 to TRBJ2-2, with unresolved D. Germline V gene lookup returns CDR1 KGHSH and CDR2 LQKENI. V lost 2 bases, J lost 6 bases, and 7 bases lay in between. This CDR3 comprises 13 residues. The CDR3 DNA follows: TGTGCCAGCTCACCAGTGGTAGCCGGGGAGCTGTTTTTT. It encodes CASSPVVAGELFF.

J is TRBJ1-1 and V is TRBV11-2, with 8 bases matching TRBD1. The V gene's germline CDR1 is SGHAT and CDR2 FQNNGV. V shed 6 bases and J 1 base; nucleotides not matched to a gene: 10. The CDR3 is 16 amino acids. CDR3 amino acids: CASRPKQGVKNTEAFF. The CDR3 DNA sequence: TGTGCCAGCAGGCCCAAACAGGGGGTGAAGAACACTGAAGCTTTCTTT.

Remarks on this clone: This may stem from a read error, because a much larger clone lies one nucleotide away. Other DNA sequences within the sample encode an identical CDR3. The genes are TRBV19 and TRBJ1-1; D call uncertain. V lost 7 bases, J lost 4 bases, and 19 bases lay in between. The CDR3 totals 15 residues. Germline V CDR1 and CDR2: LNHDA, SQIVND (reference sequence). Here the CDR3 DNA reads TGTGCCAGTACCGCTGGAGGGCCAAAGGGCACTGAAGCTTTCTTT. It yields the protein CASTAGGPKGTEAFF.

The chain has TRBV6-1 and TRBJ2-7; 11 nucleotides match TRBD2. Germline assignment: CDR1 MNHNS and CDR2 SASEGT. V shed 5 bases and J 1 base; nucleotides not matched to a gene: 10. The CDR3 length is 17 residues. CDR3 region: CASSTGGLAVPSYEQYF. The CDR3 bases are TGTGCCAGCAGTACAGGGGGACTAGCGGTCCCGTCCTACGAGCAGTACTTC.

There are many counts of this clone. J is TRBJ1-4 and V is TRBV28; D may be TRBD1 (5 bases). This CDR3 spans 18 amino acids. V lost 5 bases to trimming and J lost 5 bases, with 24 bases between them. Germline V gene sequence: CDR1 MDHEN, CDR2 SYDVKM. CDR3 loop: CASSTRRTRSKRNEKLFF. As DNA, the CDR3 is TGTGCCAGCAGTACGAGGCGGACAAGGTCAAAGAGGAATGAAAAACTGTTTTTT.

This chain connects TRBV30 to TRBJ2-7; D tentatively reads TRBD1 or TRBD2 (5 bases each). V was clipped by 4 bases and J by 5 bases, with 15 bases between them. The CDR3 consists of 13 residues. Germline V gene data show CDR1 as GTSNPN and CDR2 as SVGIG (reference sequence). The CDR3 bases are TGTGCCTGGAACGAAGGGGCGGGCAACGAGCAGTACTTC. It encodes CAWNEGAGNEQYF.

This clone was counted between two and nine times. Here the CDR3 DNA reads TGTGCCATCTGGCCCCGGGACTACCACACCGGGGAGCTGTTTTTT. Residues: CAIWPRDYHTGELFF. The V gene is TRBV6-1, the J gene TRBJ2-2; TRBD2 matches at 7 bases. This CDR3 contains 15 residues. In germline, CDR1 is MNHNS, CDR2 SASEGT. The ends lost 10 bases at V and 3 bases at J; junction bases unmatched: 11.

In nucleotides, the CDR3 is TGTGCCAGCAGCGGGGGAGGGGAGCTGTTTTTT. This sequence encodes CASSGGGELFF. This chain connects TRBV7-9 to TRBJ2-2; TRBD1 or TRBD2 may be the D gene (5 bases each). The V gene's germline CDR1 is SEHNR and CDR2 FQNEAQ (reference sequence). CDR3 size: 11 residues. Trimming removed 5 bases from V and 8 bases from J, with 6 bases in between.

CDR3 nucleotides: TGTGCCAGCAGCGTAGGGGGACAGGGCTCACCCCTCCACTTT. Protein sequence: CASSVGGQGSPLHF. The genes are TRBV9 and TRBJ1-6; 9 bases agree with TRBD1. The germline V gene encodes CDR1 SGDLS and CDR2 YYNGEE. The V gene end was trimmed by 0 bases and the J gene end by 10 bases; junction bases not matched to a gene: 2. CDR3 length equals 14 residues. Full variable domain (outside the CDR3, taken from reference TRBV9 and TRBJ1-6): DSGVTQTPKHLITATGQRVTLRCSPRSGDLSVYWYQQSLDQGLQFLIQYYNGEERAKGNILERFSAQQFPDLHSELNLSSLELGDSALYFCASSVGGQGSPLHFGNGTRLTVT.

About this clone: A much more abundant neighbour one base away suggests this may be a read error. The CDR3 end shows no conserved phenylalanine or tryptophan, and so a read error is likely. The chain uses TRBV7-7 and TRBJ2-3; D not certain. CDR3 length: 13 residues. Per germline, CDR1 SSHAT and CDR2 FNYEAQ (reference sequence). CDR3 bases: TGTGCTAGCAGCTTAGTGCGCACAGATACGCAGTATCTT. Translated, it gives CASSLVRTDTQYL.

This clone was counted between two and nine times. The chain couples TRBV19 to TRBJ1-2; 11 bases are a match to TRBD1. Losses at the gene ends were 6 bases for V and 4 bases for J; bases not matched to a gene: 7. Germline assignment: CDR1 LNHDA and CDR2 SQIVND (reference sequence). The CDR3 runs 15 residues. In DNA, the CDR3 is TGTGCCAGTAGCCTCGGGACAGGGGGTCTCTATGGCTACACCTTC. This translates into CASSLGTGGLYGYTF. The whole variable domain, remainder taken from reference TRBV19 and TRBJ1-2, is DGGITQSPKYLFRKEGQNVTLSCEQNLNHDAMYWYRQDPGQGLRLIYYSQIVNDFQKGDIAEGYSVSREKKESFPLTVTSAQKNPTAFYLCASSLGTGGLYGYTFGSGTRLTVV.